This T cell receptor (beta chain) was sequenced during a study of T cell repertoires in cytomegalovirus infection. At the level of the study: CMV infection and matching HLA type were both indicated by public TCR beta signatures. Regarding the study as a whole: The study found HLA-C-restricted CMV-specific TCR beta clonotypes dominating the ex vivo response.

MiXCR, applied by TCRdb to the reads, yields one record per CDR3 protein. Here the sample spans around 280,000 distinct CDR3 sequences, 8% to 10% being singletons. CDR1 and CDR2 from the germline V gene are SEHNR and FQNEAQ (reference sequence). This CDR3 spans 15 amino acids. V shed 4 bases, J shed 11 bases, and the junction held 8 bases outside the gene matches. This clonotype was detected ten times or more. Its antigen is not known. Sequencing was performed on PBMCs. This chain connects TRBV7-9 to TRBJ1-6, with 10 positions matching TRBD1. This TCR came from a human donor in good health (CMV status not recorded). Some clones in this sample may be carry-over from other donors' samples. CDR3 sequence reads: CASSSRTGTGAPLHF. CDR3 nucleotides: TGTGCCAGCAGCTCAAGAACCGGGACAGGGGCACCCCTCCACTTT. The whole variable domain, filled in from reference TRBV7-9 and TRBJ1-6, reads DTGVSQNPRHKITKRGQNVTFRCDPISEHNRLYWYRQTLGQGPEFLTYFQNEAQLEKSRLLSDRFSAERPKGSFSTLEIQRTEQGDSAMYLCASSSRTGTGAPLHFGNGTRLTVT.